This entry lists 27 T cell receptor beta chains sequenced from one sample in a study of regulatory T cells in long-lasting Graves disease. According to the study, TCR beta libraries were built with iRepertoire HTBI primers and CDR3-region Arm-PCR. Each CDR3 protein is one row after TCRdb ran MiXCR on the multiplex PCR reads. The data contain 680,000 or so distinct CDR3 sequences, 16% of them singletons. The time point was: newly diagnosed GD, antithyroid drugs for less than 3 months. From RNA extracted from PBMCs, the TCR library was made. This sample also belongs to another study, concerning T cells in Graves' hyperthyroidism and ophthalmopathy.

The starting material was peripheral blood mononuclear cells (PBMCs), obtained at new diagnosis, from a patient treated with antithyroid drugs. These TCRs come from a woman aged 25 to 45 with Graves disease.

This clonotype was recorded many times. CDR3 nucleotides: TGTGCCAGCAGTTCCTATTCCGGGACAGGGGCGTATCAGCCCCAGCATTTT. Translating gives CASSSYSGTGAYQPQHF. This chain links TRBV6-2 or TRBV6-3 with TRBJ1-5; 10 positions agree with TRBD1. The CDR3 totals 17 residues. V shed 4 bases and J 5 bases; nucleotides not matched to a gene: 11. CDR1 is MNHEY, CDR2 SVGEGT, per germline.

A few counts support this clonotype. The chain has TRBV9 and TRBJ2-1; the match to TRBD1 covers 9 bases. The CDR3 sequence is 15 residues long. Germline CDR1 reads SGDLS; CDR2 reads YYNGEE. Germline trimming cut 3 bases from V and 8 bases from J; bases unmatched to any gene: 9. The CDR3, as DNA: TGTGCCAGCAGCGCCCCCGGGACAGGGATAGATGAGCAGTTCTTC. Translation gives CASSAPGTGIDEQFF.

J is TRBJ2-2 and V is TRBV11-3; 10 bases fit TRBD2. Germline V lookup: CDR1 SGHNT, CDR2 YENEEA. V shed 5 bases and J 5 bases; nucleotides not matched to a gene: 8. This CDR3 has 16 amino acids. CDR3 DNA sequence: TGTGCCAGCAGCGGGCTAGCGGGAGAAAGGACCGGGGAGCTGTTTTTT. It codes for CASSGLAGERTGELFF.

Ten or more counts support this clonotype. As DNA, the CDR3 is TGCAGTGCTCCACCTAGCGGGAGAGATACGCAGTATTTT. Translation: CSAPPSGRDTQYF. The J gene is TRBJ2-3, the V gene TRBV20-1; 10 positions match TRBD2. The CDR3 runs to 13 residues. V trimming: 5 bases; J trimming: 5 bases; junction bases outside the gene matches: 4. Germline V gives CDR1 DFQATT, CDR2 SNEGSKA (reference sequence).

This clonotype was observed many times. The V and J genes are TRBV24-1 and TRBJ1-2; TRBD1 matches 8 bases. Germline values: CDR1 KGHDR, CDR2 SFDVKD. The CDR3 spans 13 residues. V shed 4 bases, J shed 4 bases, and the junction held 1 base outside the gene matches. The CDR3 here is CATSEQGGYGYTF. The CDR3 nucleotides read TGTGCCACCAGTGAACAGGGGGGCTATGGCTACACCTTC.

This clonotype occurred a few times. The chain is built from TRBV5-1 and TRBJ2-1; perhaps TRBD1 as D (6 bases). Germline V gene sequence: CDR1 SGHRS, CDR2 YFSETQ. V dropped 2 bases and J dropped 7 bases, with 19 bases sitting between them. The CDR3 consists of 16 residues. The CDR3 sequence: CASSFVQTGIGNEQFF. The CDR3 DNA is TGCGCCAGCAGCTTCGTTCAAACAGGGATCGGAAATGAGCAGTTCTTC.

This clonotype was seen many times. The gene calls are TRBV20-1 and TRBJ2-7, with a possible D match to TRBD1 (5 bases). CDR3 length equals 14 residues. Germline assignment: CDR1 DFQATT and CDR2 SNEGSKA (reference sequence). CDR3 DNA sequence: TGCAGCGGGTCGCCGATAGGGGAACTTTACGAGCAGTACTTC. It yields the protein CSGSPIGELYEQYF.

This clonotype occurred many times. CDR3 nucleotides: TGTGCCAGCAGTCCTTCTAGCGGGAGCTACAATGAGCAGTTCTTC. Protein product: CASSPSSGSYNEQFF. The J gene is TRBJ2-1, the V gene TRBV12-3 or TRBV12-4, with 10 nucleotides matching TRBD2. The CDR3 runs to 15 residues. V lost 5 bases to trimming and J lost 3 bases; unmatched junction nucleotides: 4.

This chain connects TRBV9 to TRBJ2-7, with TRBD1 identical over 8 bases. This CDR3 spans 16 amino acids. Losses at the gene ends were 2 bases for V and 5 bases for J; bases not matched to a gene: 12. Germline lookup yields CDR1 SGDLS and CDR2 YYNGEE. The CDR3, as DNA: TGTGCCAGCAGCGTCCGCCGGGGGCAGGGGGCAGACGAGCAGTACTTC. Translating it yields CASSVRRGQGADEQYF.

This clonotype was recorded at least ten times. The chain couples TRBV28 to TRBJ1-2; D is unclear. V dropped 6 bases and J dropped 5 bases, with 7 bases sitting between them. The CDR3 spans 11 residues. The germline gives CDR1 MDHEN, CDR2 SYDVKM. The CDR3 protein is CASRRAYGYTF. CDR3 bases: TGTGCCAGCAGGAGGGCTTATGGCTACACCTTC.

In its sample, this clonotype was seen many times. V is TRBV6-1 and J is TRBJ1-1, with D unresolved. Trimming took 1 base from V and 1 from J, leaving 7 bases between them. Germline CDR1 and CDR2: MNHNS and SASEGT. The length of the CDR3 is 14 residues. The CDR3 loop reads CASSEGHANTEAFF. The CDR3 DNA reads TGTGCCAGCAGTGAAGGACACGCGAACACTGAAGCTTTCTTT.

This clonotype has at least ten counts. The V and J genes are TRBV6-1 and TRBJ2-7, with D maybe TRBD1 (5 bases). The V and J ends lost 6 bases and 5 bases respectively, with 17 bases between them. CDR3 size: 14 residues. Per the germline V gene, CDR1 is MNHNS and CDR2 is SASEGT. The CDR3 loop reads CASRLDSTRHEQYF. The CDR3 bases are TGTGCCAGCAGACTCGACAGTACCCGGCACGAGCAGTACTTC.

The rearrangement joins TRBV13 to TRBJ2-5; 8 bases align to TRBD2. V trimming: 5 bases; J trimming: 5 bases; junction bases outside the gene matches: 13. There are 16 residues in the CDR3. Germline CDR1 reads PRHDT; CDR2 reads FYEKMQ (reference sequence). CDR3 sequence (DNA): TGTGCCAGCAGCAAACGAACAGCGGGAGTGGAGGAGACCCAGTACTTC. It codes for CASSKRTAGVEETQYF.

In nucleotides, the CDR3 is TGCGCCAGCAGCTTGGAGCGGGAGATTAGTTACAATGAGCAGTTCTTC. This sequence encodes CASSLEREISYNEQFF. This sequence joins TRBV5-1 and TRBJ2-1, with 8 bases that match TRBD2. The CDR3 totals 16 residues. CDR1 and CDR2 (germline): SGHRS, YFSETQ. V shed 0 bases and J 4 bases; nucleotides not matched to a gene: 6.

This clonotype was observed many times. The chain has TRBV7-8 and TRBJ2-1; D may correspond to TRBD1 or TRBD2 (7 bases each). Trimming took off 5 bases at V and 6 bases at J, with 11 bases between the two ends. The germline gives CDR1 SGHVS, CDR2 FQNEAQ. CDR3 length equals 13 residues. CDR3 amino acids: CASSQGGINEQFF. As DNA, the CDR3 is TGTGCCAGCAGCCAGGGGGGGATCAATGAGCAGTTCTTC. Using reference TRBV7-8 and TRBJ2-1 for the parts outside the CDR3, the full variable domain is GAGVSQSPRYKVAKRGQDVALRCDPISGHVSLFWYQQALGQGPEFLTYFQNEAQLDKSGLPSDRFFAERPEGSVSTLKIQRTQQEDSAVYLCASSQGGINEQFFGPGTRLTVL.

The rearrangement links TRBV7-2 to TRBJ2-1, with TRBD2 identical over 11 bases. The germline V gene encodes CDR1 SGHTA and CDR2 FQGNSA. V shed 5 bases and J 4 bases; nucleotides not matched to a gene: 13. The CDR3 extends over 18 amino acids. DNA for the CDR3: TGTGCCAGCAGCCCCCAGGTCCTAGCGGGAGGACTTTACAATGAGCAGTTCTTC. This translates into CASSPQVLAGGLYNEQFF.

This clonotype was counted at least ten times. This chain connects TRBV28 to TRBJ2-2; TRBD2 is a possible D gene (6 bases). This CDR3 is built from 13 residues. Trimming stripped 5 bases from V and 4 bases from J, with 8 bases between. Germline assignment: CDR1 MDHEN and CDR2 SYDVKM. DNA for the CDR3: TGTGCCAGCAGTGCCGGGAGCACCGGGGAGCTGTTTTTT. It encodes CASSAGSTGELFF.

Ten or more counts support this clonotype. This chain joins TRBV7-2 and TRBJ1-3; D remains ambiguous. Germline-derived CDR1 and CDR2 are SGHTA and FQGNSA. The CDR3 is made up of 15 amino acids. V lost 0 bases to trimming and J lost 3 bases, with 9 bases between them. CDR3 DNA sequence: TGTGCCAGCAGCTTAGCCCGGGGAGGTGGAAACACCATATATTTT. Translating it yields CASSLARGGGNTIYF.

This clonotype came up many times. The chain joins TRBV7-9 to TRBJ2-7; TRBD1 aligns across 9 bases. The trim removed 2 bases at V and 5 bases at J, leaving 7 bases unmatched. CDR3 size: 15 residues. Germline values: CDR1 SEHNR, CDR2 FQNEAQ (reference sequence). For the CDR3, the DNA is TGTGCCAGCAGCTTACAATCCGGGACAGGGCACGAGCAGTACTTC. Translation gives CASSLQSGTGHEQYF.

V usage is TRBV18 and J usage is TRBJ2-2; D unclear. The germline V and J ends were trimmed by 6 bases and 7 bases, with 12 bases remaining between them. The CDR3 spans 13 residues. Per the germline V gene, CDR1 is KGHSH and CDR2 is LQKENI. In DNA, the CDR3 is TGTGCCAGCTCCGTCAAAGGAAACGGGGAGCTGTTTTTT. This gives the protein CASSVKGNGELFF.

The chain links TRBV19 to TRBJ2-5; 7 positions match TRBD2. Trimming at V came to 5 bases and at J to 4 bases, leaving 10 bases not matched to a gene. From germline, CDR1 is LNHDA and CDR2 SQIVND (reference sequence). This CDR3 contains 15 residues. The CDR3 DNA sequence: TGTGCCAGTAGTCCAACCCGAGCGGGGTTAGAGACCCAGTACTTC. Its translation: CASSPTRAGLETQYF.

This clonotype was observed at least ten times. This chain joins TRBV29-1 and TRBJ2-3, with D maybe TRBD1 (6 bases). The V gene lost 4 bases and the J gene lost 3 bases, with 11 bases spanning the gap. The CDR3 totals 13 residues. Germline lookup yields CDR1 SQVTM and CDR2 ANQGSEA. CDR3 amino acids: CSVGWGTTDTQYF. CDR3 nucleotides: TGCAGCGTTGGCTGGGGGACAACAGATACGCAGTATTTT.

The chain recombines TRBV20-1 with TRBJ1-1; D is unresolved. Germline V gene lookup returns CDR1 DFQATT and CDR2 SNEGSKA (reference sequence). Trimming removed 5 bases at V and 6 bases at J, with 10 bases between. This CDR3 is built from 11 residues. The CDR3 coding sequence is TGCAGTGCTGATCTATCCCCTGAAGCTTTCTTT. Amino acids: CSADLSPEAFF.

In its sample, this clonotype was seen a few times. This rearrangement joins TRBV2 to TRBJ2-7; 10 nucleotides match TRBD2. Germline V gene sequence: CDR1 SNHLY, CDR2 FYNNEI. This CDR3 contains 14 residues. The junction had 10 bases not matched to a gene; V was cut back by 8 bases and J by 6 bases. The CDR3: CASRASGSWGEQYF. CDR3 DNA: TGTGCCAGCCGGGCTAGCGGGAGCTGGGGCGAGCAGTACTTC. Full variable domain (rest looked up from reference TRBV2 and TRBJ2-7): EPEVTQTPSHQVTQMGQEVILRCVPISNHLYFYWYRQILGQKVEFLVSFYNNEISEKSEIFDDQFSVERPDGSNFTLKIRSTKLEDSAMYFCASRASGSWGEQYFGPGTRLTVT.

This clonotype was observed many times. The rearrangement joins TRBV6-1 to TRBJ2-7, with 8 bases lining up with TRBD1. The CDR3 has 15 amino acids. Germline lookup yields CDR1 MNHNS and CDR2 SASEGT. The V and J ends lost 5 bases and 0 bases, in that order; junction bases with no gene match: 6. CDR3 sequence: CASSRQGSSSYEQYF. CDR3 sequence (DNA): TGTGCCAGCAGTAGACAGGGGTCAAGCTCCTACGAGCAGTACTTC.

Details on this clonotype: This likely stems from a read error, as it lies one base from a far larger clone. V usage is TRBV29-1 and J usage is TRBJ2-7; D is uncertain. Germline lookup yields CDR1 SQVTM and CDR2 ANQGSEA. The CDR3 is made up of 13 amino acids. The germline V and J ends were trimmed by 2 bases and 7 bases, with 15 bases remaining between them. CDR3 in DNA: TGCAGCGTTGAAATTTGGGTATCTGATGAGCAGTACTTC. This codes for CSVEIWVSDEQYF.

Note on this clonotype: This may arise from a read error, as a much more abundant clone is one base away. The rearrangement links TRBV7-8 to TRBJ2-7, with D perhaps TRBD1 (5 bases). Trimming removed 1 base at V and 4 bases at J, with 14 bases between. Germline V lookup: CDR1 SGHVS, CDR2 FQNEAQ. The CDR3 runs to 15 residues. The CDR3, as DNA: TGTGCCAGCAGCTTAGTACACCTAAGGGGTTACGAGCAGTACTTC. Translation gives CASSLVHLRGYEQYF. Based on the CDR3 plus reference TRBV7-8 and TRBJ2-7, the full variable domain is GAGVSQSPRYKVAKRGQDVALRCDPISGHVSLFWYQQALGQGPEFLTYFQNEAQLDKSGLPSDRFFAERPEGSVSTLKIQRTQQEDSAVYLCASSLVHLRGYEQYFGPGTRLTVT.